A single count supports the clone carrying this T cell receptor (beta chain). Its antigen remains unknown. J lost 4 bases, V lost 5 bases, and 5 bases had no gene match. The CDR3 length is 15 residues. The germline V gene has CDR1 SGHTA and CDR2 FQGTGA. This entry belongs to a study of PD-1 blockade in classical Hodgkin lymphoma. Some clones are missing from TCRdb's copy, which holds only in-frame ones; the method was immunoSEQ multiplex PCR. The sample consists of about 23,000 clones, approximately 88% of them appearing once. Time point: cycle 4 day 1 (C4D1), after 6 weeks of nivolumab. Each patient relapsed following autologous stem cell transplantation, and prior brentuximab vedotin exposure differed. The study, taken as a whole, reports: Complete responders had baseline diversity similar to newly diagnosed patients.

This clonotype originated in a human donor with classical Hodgkin lymphoma. This chain joins TRBV7-3 and TRBJ2-1, with TRBD2 matching 10 bases. The material was peripheral blood mononuclear cells (PBMCs), obtained before the fourth cycle of nivolumab. The CDR3 nucleotides are TGTGCCAGCAGCCGTAGCGGGGGGTCATACAATGAGCAGTTCTTC. Its protein product is CASSRSGGSYNEQFF.